This TCR beta chain was obtained from a study of T cells after yellow fever vaccination. In TCRdb, the 5' RACE reads were re-called with MiXCR into one record per CDR3 protein. The table lists approximately 510,000 distinct CDR3 sequences, 20% to 25% of them singletons, with around 17% in the top ten. Trimming removed 10 bases from V and 2 bases from J, with 13 bases in between. Germline V gene data show CDR1 as SNHLY and CDR2 as FYNNEI. The CDR3 is 13 residues long. This clonotype was picked up a small number of times. Sequencing used PBMCs, obtained approximately 22 days after the first yellow fever vaccination. The TCR sequence derives from a man between 18 and 35 years old who received the YFV17D yellow fever vaccine. The V gene is TRBV2, the J gene TRBJ2-3, with no clear D. In DNA form, the CDR3 reads TGTGCCACCCAGACTGAAATCACAGATACGCAGTATTTT. This sequence encodes CATQTEITDTQYF.